This record covers a single TCR beta chain. Which antigen it targets is not known. HCMV serostatus was determined by detecting HCMV-specific IgG in serum with a commercial ELISA kit. Ficoll density gradient centrifugation was used to isolate peripheral blood mononuclear cells from blood. The data originate from a study of T cells expressing NK-cell markers (TCRdb year 2020). For the wider study: Three sorted T-cell subsets (CD3+CD56+NKG2C+, CD3+CD56+NKG2C- and CD3+CD56-NKG2C+) from fewer than 10 donors had their TCR beta-chain repertoires profiled. The study sequenced eight donors, all healthy volunteers chosen at random: three men and five women. Illumina HiSeq 2000/2500, MiSeq or NextSeq was used to sequence libraries as 2 x 150 bp reads. Among the eight sequenced donors, only one was HCMV-seronegative, while the other seven were HCMV-seropositive.

The instrument was an Illumina HiSeq 2000. TCR beta cDNA libraries were made by 5'RACE template switching that added a universal primer site and unique molecular identifiers. cDNA synthesis was primed from the TCR beta constant segment and was followed by two successive PCR amplification steps. In the paper's pipeline: Reads were demultiplexed and grouped by UMI with MIGEC, and clonotypes were assembled and quantified with MiTCR. To exclude erroneous sequences, any TCR cDNA sequence not supported by at least two reads was discarded. The tcR package was used for downstream repertoire analysis, and clonotypes were matched between fractions using CDR3 nucleotide sequence together with V segment. VDJmatch was used to annotate antigen specificity against VDJdb, with one amino acid substitution in CDR3 permitted. TCRdb reprocessed the sequencing reads and holds a single record per CDR3 protein sequence, with no DNA. These V and J calls rely on TCRdb rather than the paper's analysis. The sample's table covers 500,000 to 600,000 distinct CDR3 sequences. The ten top clones hold roughly 3.6% of the sample.

What the study reported, not specific to this receptor: Those dominant clonotypes were again the most abundant among CD3+CD56-NKG2C+ cells in a handful of donors, at roughly 25-60.1%. In roughly six donors, the dominant CD3+CD56+NKG2C+ clonotypes ranked among the top 10 CD8+ clonotypes, making up about 1.0-7.5% of CD8+ T cells. Whether the expanded NKG2C-expressing T cell clones were specific for HCMV antigens was left unclear.

The germline V gene provides CDR1 SGHRS and CDR2 YFSETQ. Including cysteine and phenylalanine, the CDR3 has 14 amino acids. No DNA accompanies this entry. Recombination joined TRBV5-1 with TRBJ2-7. This clonotype was sampled from a man aged 18 to 35 in good health. Donor details come from another sample of the same person, matched by shared clones. Sequenced: blood T cells: a sorted CD56 or NKG2C T cell subset, CD4+ or CD8+ T cells, or bulk PBMC T cells (not recorded which). This receptor carries the CDR3 CASSLQQKYYEQYF.